Listed below are T cell receptor beta chains from one sample, sequenced in a study of blood T cell repertoires in COVID-19. Profiled with immunoSEQ multiplex PCR; TCRdb holds only in-frame clones, not every one. The sample consists of fewer than 25,000 clones, about 88% of them appearing once. The specimen was peripheral blood. Receptors originate from a human donor with acute or convalescent COVID-19. The donor label of this sample is uncertain. CDR3s include the opening cysteine and the closing phenylalanine or tryptophan. Each record gives: clone size, V gene, D gene, J gene, CDR3 protein, CDR3 DNA. The D gene is left open where the match is weak. A row's size may be missing; if present it is once, few, many or a size class.

clone_size: -; v_call: TRBV18; d_call: TRBD2; j_call: TRBJ2-3; cdr3_aa: CASSPPLGGLAEHTQYF; cdr3_nt: TGTGCCAGCTCACCACCCCTCGGTGGACTAGCGGAGCATACGCAGTATTTT
clone_size: -; v_call: TRBV11-2; d_call: -; j_call: TRBJ2-5; cdr3_aa: CASSFQRQETQYF; cdr3_nt: TGTGCCAGCAGCTTCCAGCGGCAAGAGACCCAGTACTTC
clone_size: -; v_call: TRBV2; d_call: -; j_call: TRBJ2-1; cdr3_aa: CASRLETSYNEQFF; cdr3_nt: TGTGCCAGCAGGCTAGAAACCTCCTACAATGAGCAGTTCTTC
clone_size: -; v_call: TRBV15; d_call: TRBD1; j_call: TRBJ2-2; cdr3_aa: CATKGQRNTGELFF; cdr3_nt: TGTGCCACCAAGGGACAGAGGAACACCGGGGAGCTGTTTTTT
clone_size: -; v_call: TRBV11-3; d_call: TRBD2; j_call: TRBJ2-1; cdr3_aa: CASSSDIAGAGNEQFF; cdr3_nt: TGTGCCAGCAGCTCCGATATAGCGGGAGCGGGGAATGAGCAGTTCTTC
clone_size: -; v_call: TRBV12-2; d_call: -; j_call: TRBJ2-1; cdr3_aa: CASRLASRGAPYNEQFF; cdr3_nt: TGTGCAAGTCGCTTAGCATCCAGGGGGGCGCCCTACAATGAGCAGTTCTTC
clone_size: once; v_call: TRBV5-1; d_call: -; j_call: TRBJ1-4; cdr3_aa: CASRPSGTSNEKLFF; cdr3_nt: TGCGCCAGCAGGCCGTCAGGGACTTCAAATGAAAAACTGTTTTTT
clone_size: -; v_call: TRBV7-8; d_call: TRBD1; j_call: TRBJ1-1; cdr3_aa: CASIKLGGGNTEAFF; cdr3_nt: TGTGCCAGCATCAAACTAGGGGGCGGAAACACTGAAGCTTTCTTT
clone_size: -; v_call: TRBV7-2; d_call: TRBD2; j_call: TRBJ2-2; cdr3_aa: CASSLAGGSTGELFF; cdr3_nt: TGTGCCAGCAGCTTAGCGGGGGGGAGCACCGGGGAGCTGTTTTTT
clone_size: -; v_call: TRBV27; d_call: -; j_call: TRBJ1-5; cdr3_aa: CATKEHSNQPQHF; cdr3_nt: TGTGCCACCAAAGAACATAGCAATCAGCCCCAGCATTTT
clone_size: -; v_call: TRBV4-2; d_call: -; j_call: TRBJ1-4; cdr3_aa: CASSQVVEGGKLFF; cdr3_nt: TGTGCCAGCAGCCAAGTGGTCGAAGGCGGAAAACTGTTTTTT
clone_size: -; v_call: TRBV5-1; d_call: -; j_call: TRBJ2-1; cdr3_aa: CASSEQGAPNNEQFF; cdr3_nt: TGCGCCAGCAGCGAACAGGGAGCCCCGAACAATGAGCAGTTCTTC
clone_size: -; v_call: TRBV5-1; d_call: -; j_call: TRBJ2-4; cdr3_aa: CASSPLAGSKNIQYF; cdr3_nt: TGCGCCAGCAGCCCCCTGGCAGGCTCCAAAAACATTCAGTACTTC
clone_size: -; v_call: TRBV9; d_call: TRBD1; j_call: TRBJ2-1; cdr3_aa: CASSVEPAGGYNEQFF; cdr3_nt: TGTGCCAGCAGCGTAGAGCCAGCAGGGGGTTACAATGAGCAGTTCTTC
clone_size: -; v_call: TRBV29-1; d_call: TRBD1; j_call: TRBJ1-1; cdr3_aa: CSVERRGLGEAFF; cdr3_nt: TGCAGCGTAGAGAGGAGGGGGCTGGGTGAAGCTTTCTTT
clone_size: -; v_call: TRBV18; d_call: -; j_call: TRBJ1-2; cdr3_aa: CASSPTGRTSNYGYTF; cdr3_nt: TGTGCCAGCTCACCCACCGGGAGGACCTCTAACTATGGCTACACCTTC
clone_size: once; v_call: TRBV5-1; d_call: TRBD2; j_call: TRBJ2-1; cdr3_aa: CASRAGDSNEQFF; cdr3_nt: TGCGCCAGCAGGGCGGGAGATTCCAATGAGCAGTTCTTC
clone_size: -; v_call: TRBV19; d_call: TRBD1; j_call: TRBJ2-2; cdr3_aa: CASMMSRGLSNTGELFF; cdr3_nt: TGTGCCAGCATGATGTCGAGGGGGCTATCGAACACCGGGGAGCTGTTTTTT
clone_size: -; v_call: TRBV7-2; d_call: -; j_call: TRBJ2-7; cdr3_aa: CASSPQDPAYEQYF; cdr3_nt: TGTGCCAGCAGCCCACAGGATCCTGCCTACGAGCAGTACTTC
clone_size: -; v_call: TRBV9; d_call: -; j_call: TRBJ1-3; cdr3_aa: CASSVTAGTGNTIYF; cdr3_nt: TGTGCCAGCAGCGTAACCGCGGGGACTGGAAACACCATATATTTT
clone_size: -; v_call: TRBV4-3; d_call: TRBD1; j_call: TRBJ2-7; cdr3_aa: CASSQATGEYEQYF; cdr3_nt: TGCGCCAGCAGCCAAGCTACAGGGGAGTACGAGCAGTACTTC
clone_size: once; v_call: TRBV18; d_call: TRBD1; j_call: TRBJ1-4; cdr3_aa: CASSSGQGAGNEKLFF; cdr3_nt: TGTGCCAGCTCATCGGGACAGGGGGCCGGTAATGAAAAACTGTTTTTT
clone_size: -; v_call: TRBV3-1/TRBV3-2; d_call: -; j_call: TRBJ1-1; cdr3_aa: CASSPQGYRANTEAFF; cdr3_nt: TGTGCCAGCAGCCCTCAGGGATACAGGGCGAACACTGAAGCTTTCTTT
clone_size: -; v_call: TRBV18; d_call: TRBD1; j_call: TRBJ2-1; cdr3_aa: CASSPPVPRGSSNEQFF; cdr3_nt: TGTGCCAGCTCACCACCGGTTCCCAGGGGGTCATCCAATGAGCAGTTCTTC
clone_size: -; v_call: TRBV21-1; d_call: -; j_call: TRBJ2-7; cdr3_aa: CASSKVYNESYEQYF; cdr3_nt: TGTGCCAGCAGCAAAGTTTACAACGAAAGCTACGAGCAGTACTTC
clone_size: -; v_call: TRBV6-5; d_call: TRBD1; j_call: TRBJ1-2; cdr3_aa: CASSTLGTGFNGYTF; cdr3_nt: TGTGCCAGCAGCACCTTAGGGACAGGGTTTAATGGCTACACCTTC
clone_size: -; v_call: TRBV19; d_call: -; j_call: TRBJ2-5; cdr3_aa: CASSVQGGKTQYF; cdr3_nt: TGTGCCAGTAGTGTGCAGGGGGGAAAGACCCAGTACTTC
clone_size: -; v_call: TRBV6-6; d_call: -; j_call: TRBJ1-5; cdr3_aa: CASLRRGLNQPQHF; cdr3_nt: TGTGCCAGCCTTCGGCGGGGACTAAATCAGCCCCAGCATTTT
clone_size: -; v_call: TRBV6-1; d_call: TRBD1; j_call: TRBJ1-1; cdr3_aa: CASRQLGTGDSRAFF; cdr3_nt: TGTGCCAGCAGACAACTAGGGACAGGGGATTCGAGAGCTTTCTTT
clone_size: -; v_call: TRBV7-6; d_call: TRBD2; j_call: TRBJ2-2; cdr3_aa: CASSLRLAGGRNTGELFF; cdr3_nt: TGTGCCAGCAGCTTACGTCTAGCGGGAGGGCGAAACACCGGGGAGCTGTTTTTT
clone_size: -; v_call: TRBV10-1; d_call: TRBD2; j_call: TRBJ2-7; cdr3_aa: CASSDGLAVVEQYF; cdr3_nt: TGCGCCAGCAGTGACGGACTAGCAGTGGTCGAGCAGTACTTC
clone_size: -; v_call: TRBV10-3; d_call: TRBD1; j_call: TRBJ1-3; cdr3_aa: CAISESRQGQGGNTIYF; cdr3_nt: TGTGCCATCAGTGAGTCCCGACAGGGGCAGGGTGGAAACACCATATATTTT
clone_size: -; v_call: TRBV19; d_call: TRBD1; j_call: TRBJ1-5; cdr3_aa: CASSPWGQGTGQPQHF; cdr3_nt: TGTGCCAGTAGCCCCTGGGGACAGGGCACGGGTCAGCCCCAGCATTTT
clone_size: few; v_call: TRBV3-1/TRBV3-2; d_call: -; j_call: TRBJ2-1; cdr3_aa: CASSPRGRNEQFF; cdr3_nt: TGTGCCAGCAGCCCCAGGGGTAGGAATGAGCAGTTCTTC
clone_size: -; v_call: TRBV15; d_call: -; j_call: TRBJ2-7; cdr3_aa: CATSRDTAGYYEQYF; cdr3_nt: TGTGCCACCAGCAGAGACACCGCAGGGTACTACGAGCAGTACTTC
clone_size: -; v_call: TRBV11-2; d_call: TRBD1; j_call: TRBJ1-1; cdr3_aa: CASSLDDPGQMNTEAFF; cdr3_nt: TGTGCCAGCAGCTTGGACGACCCGGGACAGATGAACACTGAAGCTTTCTTT
clone_size: -; v_call: TRBV19; d_call: -; j_call: TRBJ1-2; cdr3_aa: CASSQGQGGYTF; cdr3_nt: TGTGCCAGTAGCCAGGGGCAGGGTGGCTACACCTTC
clone_size: -; v_call: TRBV7-3; d_call: TRBD2; j_call: TRBJ2-5; cdr3_aa: CASSRGGLETQYF; cdr3_nt: TGTGCCAGCAGCCGGGGGGGGCTGGAGACCCAGTACTTC
clone_size: -; v_call: TRBV4-2; d_call: TRBD2; j_call: TRBJ2-5; cdr3_aa: CASSQRNPGLAGETQYF; cdr3_nt: TGTGCCAGCAGCCAGAGGAACCCGGGACTAGCGGGGGAGACCCAGTACTTC
clone_size: -; v_call: TRBV5-1; d_call: TRBD1; j_call: TRBJ1-6; cdr3_aa: CASSLVPGQSSSPLHF; cdr3_nt: TGCGCCAGCAGCTTGGTTCCGGGACAGAGTTCTTCACCCCTCCACTTT
clone_size: -; v_call: TRBV18; d_call: -; j_call: TRBJ2-5; cdr3_aa: CASSPASAETQYF; cdr3_nt: TGTGCCAGCTCACCAGCTAGCGCGGAGACCCAGTACTTC
clone_size: -; v_call: TRBV5-5; d_call: TRBD1; j_call: TRBJ2-7; cdr3_aa: CASSWGQGTYEQYF; cdr3_nt: TGTGCCAGCAGCTGGGGACAGGGGACCTACGAGCAGTACTTC
clone_size: -; v_call: TRBV7-6; d_call: -; j_call: TRBJ1-5; cdr3_aa: CASSRGGTGEPQHF; cdr3_nt: TGTGCCAGCAGCCGGGGGGGAACGGGTGAGCCCCAGCATTTT
clone_size: once; v_call: TRBV30; d_call: TRBD1; j_call: TRBJ1-4; cdr3_aa: CAWWTGQGEKLFF; cdr3_nt: TGTGCCTGGTGGACAGGTCAAGGTGAAAAACTGTTTTTT
clone_size: -; v_call: TRBV27; d_call: TRBD2; j_call: TRBJ2-7; cdr3_aa: CASRPSGSAYEQYF; cdr3_nt: TGTGCCAGCAGGCCCAGCGGGAGTGCTTACGAGCAGTACTTC
clone_size: -; v_call: TRBV6-5; d_call: TRBD2; j_call: TRBJ2-3; cdr3_aa: CASSLAGGRTDTQYF; cdr3_nt: TGTGCCAGCAGTCTAGCGGGGGGGCGGACAGATACGCAGTATTTT
clone_size: -; v_call: TRBV27; d_call: -; j_call: TRBJ2-7; cdr3_aa: CASSLGGGLGYEQYF; cdr3_nt: TGTGCCAGCAGTTTAGGGGGGGGGCTCGGCTACGAGCAGTACTTC
clone_size: once; v_call: TRBV11-2; d_call: TRBD1; j_call: TRBJ2-6; cdr3_aa: CASSLSGTGLVGANVLTF; cdr3_nt: TGTGCCAGCAGCTTAAGTGGGACAGGGTTGGTAGGGGCCAACGTCCTGACTTTC
clone_size: -; v_call: TRBV7-6; d_call: -; j_call: TRBJ1-4; cdr3_aa: CASSLEQEELDEKLFF; cdr3_nt: TGTGCCAGCAGCTTAGAACAGGAAGAATTGGATGAAAAACTGTTTTTT
clone_size: -; v_call: TRBV18; d_call: TRBD2; j_call: TRBJ2-7; cdr3_aa: CASSPTSGRVEQYF; cdr3_nt: TGTGCCAGCTCACCGACTAGCGGGAGGGTCGAGCAGTACTTC
clone_size: -; v_call: TRBV25-1; d_call: -; j_call: TRBJ2-7; cdr3_aa: CASSEYSYEQYF; cdr3_nt: TGTGCCAGCAGTGAATATAGTTACGAGCAGTACTTC
clone_size: -; v_call: TRBV16; d_call: -; j_call: TRBJ1-6; cdr3_aa: CASSQSHSGSPLHF; cdr3_nt: TGTGCCAGCAGCCAATCACACAGTGGGTCACCCCTCCACTTT
clone_size: -; v_call: TRBV2; d_call: -; j_call: TRBJ2-5; cdr3_aa: CASQFLGGRQETQYF; cdr3_nt: TGTGCCAGCCAGTTCCTGGGGGGAAGACAAGAGACCCAGTACTTC
clone_size: -; v_call: TRBV18; d_call: -; j_call: TRBJ2-7; cdr3_aa: CASSPLGRGGEQYF; cdr3_nt: TGTGCCAGCTCACCACTTGGCAGGGGCGGCGAGCAGTACTTC
clone_size: -; v_call: TRBV15; d_call: TRBD2; j_call: TRBJ2-7; cdr3_aa: CATRQGLAGVLQYF; cdr3_nt: TGTGCCACCCGGCAGGGACTAGCGGGAGTGCTGCAGTACTTC